The clone carrying this TCR beta chain was detected many times. These data are taken from a study of human T cells and chemical hapten exposure. Whole-study context: Recorded diagnoses among the mostly female patients were alopecia areata, totalis or universalis.

TCRdb analysed the RACE reads with MiXCR anew, one entry per CDR3 protein. Here the sample spans about 100,000 distinct CDR3 sequences, 11% being singletons. Time point here: patch test 2, 6 weeks after DPC sensitization. Noted treatment: therapeutic diphenylcyclopropenone sensitization with weekly scalp DPC. Those who donated were patients with alopecia, 18 to 70 years of age, and suitable for DPC. J was trimmed by 9 bases and V by 1 base; bases with no gene match: 5. Germline loops: CDR1 SGHNT, CDR2 YENEEA. The CDR3 runs 14 residues. The clonotype comes from a woman between 35 and 50 years old with alopecia areata. Some clones in this sample may be carry-over from other donors' samples. The chain recombines TRBV11-3 with TRBJ2-1; 8 bases fit TRBD2. Sequencing used whole blood, obtained in connection with sensitization to the hapten diphenylcyclopropenone (DPC). CDR3 coding DNA: TGTGCCAGCAGCTTAGCGGGAGGGCAATTTGAGCAGTTCTTC. It encodes CASSLAGGQFEQFF.